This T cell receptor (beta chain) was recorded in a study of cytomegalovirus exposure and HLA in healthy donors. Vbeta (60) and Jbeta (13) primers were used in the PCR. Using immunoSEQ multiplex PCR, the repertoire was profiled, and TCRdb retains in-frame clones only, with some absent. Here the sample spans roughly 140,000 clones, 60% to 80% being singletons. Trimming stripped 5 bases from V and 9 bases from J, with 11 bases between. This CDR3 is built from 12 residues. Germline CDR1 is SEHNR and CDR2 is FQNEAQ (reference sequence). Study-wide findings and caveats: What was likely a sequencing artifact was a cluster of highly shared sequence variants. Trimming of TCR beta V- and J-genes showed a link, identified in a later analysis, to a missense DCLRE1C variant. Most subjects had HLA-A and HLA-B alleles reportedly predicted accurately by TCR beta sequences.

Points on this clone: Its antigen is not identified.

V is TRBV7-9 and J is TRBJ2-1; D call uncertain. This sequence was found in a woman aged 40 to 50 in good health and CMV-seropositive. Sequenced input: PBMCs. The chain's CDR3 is CASSRDRVEQFF. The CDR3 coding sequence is TGTGCCAGCAGCCGCGACCGGGTTGAGCAGTTCTTC. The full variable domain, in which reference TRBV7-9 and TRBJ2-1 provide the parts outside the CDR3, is DTGVSQNPRHKITKRGQNVTFRCDPISEHNRLYWYRQTLGQGPEFLTYFQNEAQLEKSRLLSDRFSAERPKGSFSTLEIQRTEQGDSAMYLCASSRDRVEQFFGPGTRLTVL.